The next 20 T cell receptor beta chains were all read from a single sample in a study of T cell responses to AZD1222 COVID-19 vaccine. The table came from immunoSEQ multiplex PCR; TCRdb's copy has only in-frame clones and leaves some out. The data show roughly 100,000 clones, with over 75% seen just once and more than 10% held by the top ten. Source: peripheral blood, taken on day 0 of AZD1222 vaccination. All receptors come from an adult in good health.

CDR3 coding DNA: TGTGCCAGCAGCTCGTCCCGGGACAGGTTGGGGGGCTACGAGCAGTACTTC. Encoded protein: CASSSSRDRLGGYEQYF. V usage is TRBV12-1 and J usage is TRBJ2-7; TRBD1, the table's D call, was not compared with the DNA. TRBV12-1 is deemed a pseudogene. The CDR3 has 17 residues.

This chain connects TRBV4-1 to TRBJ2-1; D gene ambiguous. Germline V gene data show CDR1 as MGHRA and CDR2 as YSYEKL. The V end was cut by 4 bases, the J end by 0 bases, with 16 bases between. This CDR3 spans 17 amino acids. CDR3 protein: CASSPRTILPSYNEQFF. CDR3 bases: TGCGCCAGCAGCCCGCGGACCATTCTTCCCTCCTACAATGAGCAGTTCTTC.

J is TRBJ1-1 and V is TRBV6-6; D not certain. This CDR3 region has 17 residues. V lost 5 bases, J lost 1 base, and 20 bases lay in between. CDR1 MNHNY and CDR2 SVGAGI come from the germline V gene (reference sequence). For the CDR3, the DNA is TGTGCCAGCAGTCCCCGGGCGGGAATTTTATCGAACACTGAAGCTTTCTTT. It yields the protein CASSPRAGILSNTEAFF.

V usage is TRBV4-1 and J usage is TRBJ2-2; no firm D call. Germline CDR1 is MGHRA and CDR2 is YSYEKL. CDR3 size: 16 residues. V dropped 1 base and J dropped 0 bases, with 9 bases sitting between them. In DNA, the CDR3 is TGCGCCAGCAGCCAAGGGGTGAACGCGAACACCGGGGAGCTGTTTTTT. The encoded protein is CASSQGVNANTGELFF.

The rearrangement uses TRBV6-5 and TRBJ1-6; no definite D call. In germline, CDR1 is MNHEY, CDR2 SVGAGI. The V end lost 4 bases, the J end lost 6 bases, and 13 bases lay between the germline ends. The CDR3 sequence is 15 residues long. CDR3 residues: CASSSVSEINSPLHF. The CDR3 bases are TGTGCCAGCAGTTCCGTGTCCGAGATTAATTCACCCCTCCACTTT.

The CDR3 protein is CASSVSGTGRESGYTF. The CDR3 coding sequence is TGTGCCAGCAGCGTCAGCGGGACAGGGAGAGAGAGTGGCTACACCTTC. The rearrangement links TRBV9 to TRBJ1-2; TRBD1 agrees at 9 bases. V shed 2 bases, J shed 7 bases, and the junction held 12 bases outside the gene matches. The CDR3 is made up of 16 amino acids. CDR1 and CDR2 from the germline V gene are SGDLS and YYNGEE.

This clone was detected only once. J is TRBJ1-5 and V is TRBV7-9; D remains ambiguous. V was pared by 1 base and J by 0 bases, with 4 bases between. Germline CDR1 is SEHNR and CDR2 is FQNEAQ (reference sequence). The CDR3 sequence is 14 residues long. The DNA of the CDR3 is TGTGCCAGCAGCTTAGAAACTAGCAATCAGCCCCAGCATTTT. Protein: CASSLETSNQPQHF.

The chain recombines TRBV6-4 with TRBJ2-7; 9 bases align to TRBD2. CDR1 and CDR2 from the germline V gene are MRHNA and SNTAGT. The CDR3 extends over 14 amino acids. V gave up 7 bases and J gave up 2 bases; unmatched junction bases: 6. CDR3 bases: TGTGCCAGCACTCAGCGGGGGGATACCTACGAGCAGTACTTC. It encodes CASTQRGDTYEQYF.

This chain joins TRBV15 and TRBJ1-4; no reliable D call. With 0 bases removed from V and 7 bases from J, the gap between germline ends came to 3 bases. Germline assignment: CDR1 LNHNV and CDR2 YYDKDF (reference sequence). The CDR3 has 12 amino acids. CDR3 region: CATSREGEKLFF. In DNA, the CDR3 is TGTGCCACCAGCAGAGAAGGTGAAAAACTGTTTTTT.

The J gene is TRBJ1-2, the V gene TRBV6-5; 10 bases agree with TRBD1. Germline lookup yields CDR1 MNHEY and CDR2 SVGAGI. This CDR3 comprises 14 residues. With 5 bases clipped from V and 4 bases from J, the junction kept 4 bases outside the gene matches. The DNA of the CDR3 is TGTGCCAGCAGTCAGACAGGGGGCGGCTATGGCTACACCTTC. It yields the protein CASSQTGGGYGYTF.

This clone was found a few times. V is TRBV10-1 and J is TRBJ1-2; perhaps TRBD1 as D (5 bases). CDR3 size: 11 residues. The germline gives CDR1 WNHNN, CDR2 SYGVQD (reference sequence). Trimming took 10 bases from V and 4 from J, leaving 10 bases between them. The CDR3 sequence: CATATAYGYTF. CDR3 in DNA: TGCGCCACCGCGACAGCCTATGGCTACACCTTC.

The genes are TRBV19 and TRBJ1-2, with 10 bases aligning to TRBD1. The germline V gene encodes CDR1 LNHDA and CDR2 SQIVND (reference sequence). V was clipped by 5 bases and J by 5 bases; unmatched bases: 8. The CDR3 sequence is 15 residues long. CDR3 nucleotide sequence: TGTGCCAGTAGTGTTCCGGGACAGGGGTGGTATGGCTACACCTTC. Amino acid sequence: CASSVPGQGWYGYTF.

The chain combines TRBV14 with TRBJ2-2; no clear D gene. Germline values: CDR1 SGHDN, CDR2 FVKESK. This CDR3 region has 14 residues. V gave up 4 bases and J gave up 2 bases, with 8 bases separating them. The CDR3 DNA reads TGTGCCAGCAGCCCGGGCGTTAACACCGGGGAGCTGTTTTTT. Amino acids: CASSPGVNTGELFF.

CDR3 coding DNA: TGTGCCAGTAGTATCGGAGTTCAACCTGGAAACACCATATATTTT. Translating it yields CASSIGVQPGNTIYF. The chain uses TRBV19 and TRBJ1-3; D unclear. The germline V and J ends were trimmed by 3 bases and 2 bases, with 11 bases remaining between them. This CDR3 is built from 15 residues. Germline V lookup: CDR1 LNHDA, CDR2 SQIVND (reference sequence).

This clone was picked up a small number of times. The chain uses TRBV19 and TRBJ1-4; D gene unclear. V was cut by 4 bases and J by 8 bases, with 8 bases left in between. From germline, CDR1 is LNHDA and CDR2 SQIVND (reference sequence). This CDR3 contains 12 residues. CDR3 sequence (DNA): TGTGCCAGTAGTAGACGAGGAGAAAAACTGTTTTTT. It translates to CASSRRGEKLFF.

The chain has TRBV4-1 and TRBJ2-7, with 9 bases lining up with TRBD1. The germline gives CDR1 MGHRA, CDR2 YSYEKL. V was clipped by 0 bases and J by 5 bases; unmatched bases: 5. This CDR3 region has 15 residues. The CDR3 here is CASSQDGTGIDEQYF. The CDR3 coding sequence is TGCGCCAGCAGCCAAGACGGGACAGGGATCGACGAGCAGTACTTC.

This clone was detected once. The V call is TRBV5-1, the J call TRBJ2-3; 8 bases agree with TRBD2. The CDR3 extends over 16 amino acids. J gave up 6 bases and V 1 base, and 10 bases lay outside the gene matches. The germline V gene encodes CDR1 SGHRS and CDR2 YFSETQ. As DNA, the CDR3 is TGCGCCAGCAGCTTGAGCGGGGGCGCGTTCCGGGATACGCAGTATTTT. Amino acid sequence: CASSLSGGAFRDTQYF.

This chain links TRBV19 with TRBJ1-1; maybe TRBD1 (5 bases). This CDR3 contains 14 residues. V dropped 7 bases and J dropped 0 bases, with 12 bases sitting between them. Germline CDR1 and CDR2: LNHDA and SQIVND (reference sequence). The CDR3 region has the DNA TGTGCCAGTAACGGGGCCATCATGAACACTGAAGCTTTCTTT. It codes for CASNGAIMNTEAFF.

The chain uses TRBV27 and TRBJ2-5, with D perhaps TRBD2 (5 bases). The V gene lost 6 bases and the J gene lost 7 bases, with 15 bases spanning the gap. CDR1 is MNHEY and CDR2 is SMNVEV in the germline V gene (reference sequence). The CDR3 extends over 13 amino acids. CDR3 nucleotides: TGTGCCAGCAGCCCCCGGGTTGAGGGGACCCAGTACTTC. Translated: CASSPRVEGTQYF.

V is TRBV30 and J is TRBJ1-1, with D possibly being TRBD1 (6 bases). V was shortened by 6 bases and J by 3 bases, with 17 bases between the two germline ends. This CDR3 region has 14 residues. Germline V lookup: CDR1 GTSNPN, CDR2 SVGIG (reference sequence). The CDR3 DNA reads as TGTGCCTGTCGGGTACGGGGGCAGGACACTGAAGCTTTCTTT. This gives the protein CACRVRGQDTEAFF. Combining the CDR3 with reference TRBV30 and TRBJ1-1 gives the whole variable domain SQTIHQWPATLVQPVGSPLSLECTVEGTSNPNLYWYRQAAGRGLQLLFYSVGIGQISSEVPQNLSASRPQDRQFILSSKKLLLSDSGFYLCACRVRGQDTEAFFGQGTRLTVV.